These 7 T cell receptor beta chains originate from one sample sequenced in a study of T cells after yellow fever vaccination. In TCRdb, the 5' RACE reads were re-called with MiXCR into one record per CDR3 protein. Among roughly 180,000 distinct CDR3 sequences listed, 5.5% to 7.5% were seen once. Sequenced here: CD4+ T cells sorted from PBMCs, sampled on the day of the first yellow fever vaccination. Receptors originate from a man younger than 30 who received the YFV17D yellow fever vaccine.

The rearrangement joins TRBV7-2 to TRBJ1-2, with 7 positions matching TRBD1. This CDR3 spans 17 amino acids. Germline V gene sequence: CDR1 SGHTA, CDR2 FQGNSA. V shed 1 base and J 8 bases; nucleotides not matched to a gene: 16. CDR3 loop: CASSLVGGQNYGGGYTF. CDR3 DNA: TGTGCCAGCAGCTTAGTTGGGGGACAGAATTATGGCGGAGGCTACACCTTC.

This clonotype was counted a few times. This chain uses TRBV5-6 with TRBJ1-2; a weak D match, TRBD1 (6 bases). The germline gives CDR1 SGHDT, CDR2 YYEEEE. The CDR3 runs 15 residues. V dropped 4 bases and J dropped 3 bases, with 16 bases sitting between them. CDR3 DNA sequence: TGTGCCAGCAGCCCACCGGGGGGCAGCGACTATGGCTACACCTTC. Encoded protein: CASSPPGGSDYGYTF.

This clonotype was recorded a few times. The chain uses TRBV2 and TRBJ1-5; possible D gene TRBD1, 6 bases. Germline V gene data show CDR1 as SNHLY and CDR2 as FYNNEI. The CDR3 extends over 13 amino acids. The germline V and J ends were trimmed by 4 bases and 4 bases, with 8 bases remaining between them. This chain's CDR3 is CASSGTENQPQHF. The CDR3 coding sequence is TGTGCCAGCAGTGGGACAGAGAATCAGCCCCAGCATTTT.

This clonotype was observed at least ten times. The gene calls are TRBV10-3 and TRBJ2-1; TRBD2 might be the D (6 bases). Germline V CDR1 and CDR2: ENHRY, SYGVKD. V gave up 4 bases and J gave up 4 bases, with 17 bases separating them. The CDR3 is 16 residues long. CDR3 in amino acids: CAISVWWASGYNEQFF. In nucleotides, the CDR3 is TGTGCCATCAGTGTTTGGTGGGCAAGCGGGTACAATGAGCAGTTCTTC.

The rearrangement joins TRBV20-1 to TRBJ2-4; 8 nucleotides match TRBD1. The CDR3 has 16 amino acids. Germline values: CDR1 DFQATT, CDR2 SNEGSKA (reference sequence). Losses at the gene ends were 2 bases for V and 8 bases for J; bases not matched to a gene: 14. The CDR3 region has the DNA TGCAGTGCTAGACCCCAAGGACAGGGAGTCATGGACATTCAGTACTTC. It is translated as CSARPQGQGVMDIQYF.

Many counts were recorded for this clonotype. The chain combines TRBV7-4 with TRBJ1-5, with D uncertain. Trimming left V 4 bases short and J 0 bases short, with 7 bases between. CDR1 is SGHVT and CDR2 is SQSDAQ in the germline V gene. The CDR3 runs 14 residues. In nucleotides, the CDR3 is TGTGCCAGCAGCTCCCTCGATAGCAATCAGCCCCAGCATTTT. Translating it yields CASSSLDSNQPQHF. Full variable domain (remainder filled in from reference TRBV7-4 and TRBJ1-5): GAGVSQSPRYKVAKRGRDVALRCDSISGHVTLYWYRQTLGQGSEVLTYSQSDAQRDKSGRPSGRFSAERPERSVSTLKIQRTEQGDSAVYLCASSSLDSNQPQHFGDGTRLSIL.

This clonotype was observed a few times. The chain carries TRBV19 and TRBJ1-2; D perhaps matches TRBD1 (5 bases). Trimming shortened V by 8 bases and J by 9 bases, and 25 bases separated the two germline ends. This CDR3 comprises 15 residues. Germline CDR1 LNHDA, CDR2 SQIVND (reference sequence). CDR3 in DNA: TGTGCCAGTTCGACTCCGGGACGAAGGCCTCTGAGCTACACCTTC. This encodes CASSTPGRRPLSYTF.